This TCR beta chain was documented in a study of blood T cell repertoires in COVID-19. Across the whole study: Spain, Italy and the United States supplied samples that represented acute and convalescent COVID-19. The analysed material was cDNA or gDNA that came from T cells, B-cell-depleted T cells, or PBMCs.

As handled by the study authors: Amplified reference gene primers provided the basis for estimating nucleated cell counts. Repertoires were generated with immunoSEQ multiplex PCR, while TCRdb's copy carries only in-frame clones and drops some. V and J calls plus clone size are reproduced from that table; the DNA served to infer D and trimming. Among about 120,000 clones listed, approximately 80% were seen once. This CDR3 has 17 residues. Germline loops: CDR1 SEHNR, CDR2 FQNEAQ (reference sequence). J gave up 0 bases and V 5 bases, and 12 bases lay outside the gene matches. The TCR originated in a human donor in a cohort sampled during active COVID-19. The chain has TRBV7-9 and TRBJ1-1; 7 nucleotides align to TRBD1. Sequencing was done on a sample of peripheral blood. DNA of the CDR3: TGTGCCAGCAGCCCGGGGACAGCATCGATAATGAACACTGAAGCTTTCTTT. Translating it yields CASSPGTASIMNTEAFF.